The entry below describes one T cell receptor beta chain. What antigen it recognizes has not been identified. No clone much larger than this one lies a single base away; base qualities are absent. Including the terminal cysteine and phenylalanine, the CDR3 comprises 14 residues. Kept here is only the CDR3 DNA, which spans 42 bases and is read in frame from base 1. V has 3 bases trimmed and J has 1 base trimmed; junction bases matching no gene number 3. Based on the germline V gene, the CDR1 and CDR2 sequences are SQVTM and ANQGSEA. The data are from a study of blood T cell repertoires in COVID-19 (dated by TCRdb to between 2020 and 2021). General notes on the study: Samples from collaborators originated in the United States, Italy and Spain and spanned both the acute and convalescent phases of COVID-19. Samples came from the ongoing ImmuneRACE study (first 160 participants) plus 1,254 subjects from 6 global collaborators. The repertoires were released in a freely available public database intended as a resource for research on the immune response to SARS-CoV-2. Nearly every sample came with metadata listing a de-identified subject ID, COVID-19 status, age in years and sex. The prospective study material was composed of cDNA or gDNA derived from T cells, B-cell-depleted T cells, or PBMCs. HLA class I and class II types, where available, came from metadata supplied by the sample provider rather than from assay-based typing. Deeply sampled blood TCRbeta repertoires from subjects exposed to, actively infected with, or recovered from COVID-19 were included in the dataset. Points the paper makes about the study in general: The quantity of clinical and demographic metadata differed by source and by participant and was supplied without curation.

The collaborating institutions used their own protocols to collect whole blood in K2EDTA tubes. For TCRbeta analysis, collaborators shipped samples in one of three forms: frozen whole blood, isolated PBMCs, or DNA extracted from either of those sample types. The immunoSEQ Assay, a bias-controlled multiplex PCR, was used to amplify TCRbeta CDR3 regions from genomic DNA. On the study's bioinformatics: The number of nucleated cells in each sample was estimated from the amplification of reference gene primers within the assay. Sequence reads were collapsed and filtered to measure the absolute abundance of every unique TCRbeta CDR3 rearrangement. For each sample, productive Simpson clonality was calculated as the square root of Simpson's diversity index over productive rearrangements. TCRdb holds this immuneACCESS table with in-frame rearrangements only. Some clones are missing; in checked studies, unresolved V genes explain under half, and the rest has no known cause. V, J and clone size reflect that table, while D and trimming were determined from the DNA. In this sample the table shows under 55,000 clones, 82% of which occur a single time. About 14% of the sample comes from the top ten.

The sample taken for sequencing was peripheral blood. This clonotype originated in a human donor in a cohort sampled during active COVID-19. The rearrangement joined TRBV29-1 to TRBJ2-3; 8 bases in between match TRBD2. The bases read TGCAGCGTTGAGCGGGGGGAGGGCACAGATACGCAGTATTTT. Its protein product is CSVERGEGTDTQYF.